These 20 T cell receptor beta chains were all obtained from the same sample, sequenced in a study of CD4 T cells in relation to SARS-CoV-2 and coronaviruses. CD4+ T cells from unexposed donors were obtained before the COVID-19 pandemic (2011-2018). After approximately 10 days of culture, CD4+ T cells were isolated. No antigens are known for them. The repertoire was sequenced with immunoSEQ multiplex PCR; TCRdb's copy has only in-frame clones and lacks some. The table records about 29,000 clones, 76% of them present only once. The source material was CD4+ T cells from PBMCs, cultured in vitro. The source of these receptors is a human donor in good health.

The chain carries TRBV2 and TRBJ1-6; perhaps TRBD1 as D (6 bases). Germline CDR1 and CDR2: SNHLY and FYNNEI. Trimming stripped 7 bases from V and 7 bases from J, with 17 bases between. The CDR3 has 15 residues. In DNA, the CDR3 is TGTGCCAGCACTTTGGGACACCCGAGGAATTCACCCCTCCACTTT. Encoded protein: CASTLGHPRNSPLHF.

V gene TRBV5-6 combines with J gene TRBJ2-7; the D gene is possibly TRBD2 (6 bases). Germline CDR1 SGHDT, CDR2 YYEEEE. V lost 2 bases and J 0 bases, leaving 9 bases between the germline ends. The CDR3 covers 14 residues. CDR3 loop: CASSLGGISYEQYF. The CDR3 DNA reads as TGTGCCAGCAGCTTAGGCGGGATCTCCTACGAGCAGTACTTC.

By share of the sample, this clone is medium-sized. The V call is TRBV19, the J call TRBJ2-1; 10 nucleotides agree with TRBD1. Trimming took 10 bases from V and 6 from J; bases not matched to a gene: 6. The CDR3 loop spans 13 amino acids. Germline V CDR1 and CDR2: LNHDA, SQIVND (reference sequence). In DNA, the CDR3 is TGTGCCACGACCGGGACAGGGGTCAATGAGCAGTTCTTC. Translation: CATTGTGVNEQFF.

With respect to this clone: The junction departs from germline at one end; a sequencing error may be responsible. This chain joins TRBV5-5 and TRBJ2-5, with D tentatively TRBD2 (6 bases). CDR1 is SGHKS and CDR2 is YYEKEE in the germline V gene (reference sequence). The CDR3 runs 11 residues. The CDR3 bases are TGTGCCAGCAGCGTCTGGGACTTACCGCACTTC. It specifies CASSVWDLPHF.

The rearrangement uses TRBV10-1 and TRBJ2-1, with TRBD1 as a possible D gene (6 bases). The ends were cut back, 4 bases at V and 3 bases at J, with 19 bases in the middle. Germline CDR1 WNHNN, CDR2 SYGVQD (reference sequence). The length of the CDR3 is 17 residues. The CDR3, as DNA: TGCGCCAGCAGTGGCCCCTACAGGGTCCATCACTACAATGAGCAGTTCTTC. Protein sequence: CASSGPYRVHHYNEQFF.

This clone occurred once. In DNA, the CDR3 is TGTGCCAGCAGCCTCCCGATGGGCAGCGGGGCCTACGAGCAGTACTTC. It encodes CASSLPMGSGAYEQYF. This sequence joins TRBV4-2 and TRBJ2-7, with 7 nucleotides matching TRBD2. The V gene's germline CDR1 is LGHNA and CDR2 YNFKEQ. The CDR3 covers 16 residues. The V segment lost 4 bases and the J segment 2 bases; nucleotides outside the gene matches: 11.

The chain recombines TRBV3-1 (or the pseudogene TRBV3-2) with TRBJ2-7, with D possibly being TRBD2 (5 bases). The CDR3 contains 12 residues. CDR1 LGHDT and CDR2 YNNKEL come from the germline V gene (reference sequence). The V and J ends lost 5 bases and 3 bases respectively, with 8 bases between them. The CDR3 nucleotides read TGTGCCAGCAGCTTCGGGAACTACGAGCAGTACTTC. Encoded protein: CASSFGNYEQYF.

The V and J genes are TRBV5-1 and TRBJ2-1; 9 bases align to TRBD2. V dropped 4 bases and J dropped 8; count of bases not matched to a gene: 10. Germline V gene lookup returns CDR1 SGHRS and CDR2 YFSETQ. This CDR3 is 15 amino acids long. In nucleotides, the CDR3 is TGCGCCAGCAGCATTAGTAGCGGGGGCTGGCATGAGCAGTTCTTC. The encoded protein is CASSISSGGWHEQFF.

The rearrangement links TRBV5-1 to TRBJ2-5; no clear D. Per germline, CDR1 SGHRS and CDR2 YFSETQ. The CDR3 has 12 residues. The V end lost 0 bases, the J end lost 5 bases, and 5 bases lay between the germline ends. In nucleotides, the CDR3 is TGCGCCAGCAGCTTGGACATCGAGACCCAGTACTTC. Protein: CASSLDIETQYF.

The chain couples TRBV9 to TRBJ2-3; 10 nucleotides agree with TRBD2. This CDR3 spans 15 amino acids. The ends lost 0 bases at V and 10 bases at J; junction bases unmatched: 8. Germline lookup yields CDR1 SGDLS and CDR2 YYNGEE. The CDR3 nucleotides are TGTGCCAGCAGCGTAGCTAGCGGGGGTATACAGTCGCAGTATTTT. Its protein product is CASSVASGGIQSQYF.

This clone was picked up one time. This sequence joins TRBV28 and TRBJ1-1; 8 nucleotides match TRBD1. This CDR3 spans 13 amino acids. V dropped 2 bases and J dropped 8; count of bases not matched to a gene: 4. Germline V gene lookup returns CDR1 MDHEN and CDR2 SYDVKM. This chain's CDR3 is CASSLGQGKEAFF. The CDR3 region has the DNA TGTGCCAGCAGTTTAGGACAGGGCAAGGAAGCTTTCTTT.

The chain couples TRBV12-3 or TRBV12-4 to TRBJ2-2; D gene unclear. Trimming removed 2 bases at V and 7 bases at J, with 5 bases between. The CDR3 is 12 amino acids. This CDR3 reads CASSLISGELFF. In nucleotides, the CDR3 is TGTGCCAGCAGTTTAATCAGCGGGGAGCTGTTTTTT.

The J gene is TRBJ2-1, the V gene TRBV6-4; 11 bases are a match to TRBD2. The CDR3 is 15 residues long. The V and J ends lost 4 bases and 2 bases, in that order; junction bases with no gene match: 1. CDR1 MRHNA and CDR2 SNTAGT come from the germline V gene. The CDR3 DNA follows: TGTGCCAGCAGTGTACTAGCGGGAGCCTACAATGAGCAGTTCTTC. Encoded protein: CASSVLAGAYNEQFF.

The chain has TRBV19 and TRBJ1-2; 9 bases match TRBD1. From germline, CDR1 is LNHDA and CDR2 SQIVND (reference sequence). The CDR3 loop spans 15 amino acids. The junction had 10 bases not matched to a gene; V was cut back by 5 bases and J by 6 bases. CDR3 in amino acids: CASSARDRAEDGYTF. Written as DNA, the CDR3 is TGTGCCAGTAGTGCTCGGGACAGGGCTGAAGATGGCTACACCTTC.

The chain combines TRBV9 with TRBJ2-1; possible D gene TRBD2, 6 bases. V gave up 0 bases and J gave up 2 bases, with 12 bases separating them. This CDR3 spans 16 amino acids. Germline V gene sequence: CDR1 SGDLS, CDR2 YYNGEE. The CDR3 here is CASSVGGRTTYNEQFF. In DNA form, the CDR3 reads TGTGCCAGCAGCGTAGGGGGCCGGACTACCTACAATGAGCAGTTCTTC. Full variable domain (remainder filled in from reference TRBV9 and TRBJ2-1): DSGVTQTPKHLITATGQRVTLRCSPRSGDLSVYWYQQSLDQGLQFLIQYYNGEERAKGNILERFSAQQFPDLHSELNLSSLELGDSALYFCASSVGGRTTYNEQFFGPGTRLTVL.

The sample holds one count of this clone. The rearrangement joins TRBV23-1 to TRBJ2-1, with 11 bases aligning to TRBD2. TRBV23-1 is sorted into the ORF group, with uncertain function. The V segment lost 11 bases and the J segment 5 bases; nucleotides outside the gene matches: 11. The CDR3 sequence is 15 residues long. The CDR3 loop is CAARTSGLADNEQFF. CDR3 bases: TGCGCCGCTAGAACTTCGGGACTAGCGGACAATGAGCAGTTCTTC.

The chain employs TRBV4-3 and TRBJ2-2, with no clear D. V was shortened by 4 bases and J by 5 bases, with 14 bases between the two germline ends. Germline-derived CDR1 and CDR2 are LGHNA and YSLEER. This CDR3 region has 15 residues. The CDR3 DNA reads TGCGCCAGCAGCCCCCTGGACCCTCCGACCGGGGAGCTGTTTTTT. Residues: CASSPLDPPTGELFF.

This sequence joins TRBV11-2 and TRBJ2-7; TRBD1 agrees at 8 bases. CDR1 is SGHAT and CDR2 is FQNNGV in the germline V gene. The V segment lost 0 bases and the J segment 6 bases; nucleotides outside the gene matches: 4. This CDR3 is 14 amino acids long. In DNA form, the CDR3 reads TGTGCCAGCAGCTTAGACAGGGGGCTAGTCGAGCAGTACTTC. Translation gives CASSLDRGLVEQYF. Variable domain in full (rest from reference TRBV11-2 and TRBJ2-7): EAGVAQSPRYKIIEKRQSVAFWCNPISGHATLYWYQQILGQGPKLLIQFQNNGVVDDSQLPKDRFSAERLKGVDSTLKIQPAKLEDSAVYLCASSLDRGLVEQYFGPGTRLTVT.

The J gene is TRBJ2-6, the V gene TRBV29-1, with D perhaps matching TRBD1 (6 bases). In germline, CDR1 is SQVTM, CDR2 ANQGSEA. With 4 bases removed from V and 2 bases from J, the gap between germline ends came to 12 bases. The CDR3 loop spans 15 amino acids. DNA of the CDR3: TGCAGCGTTGTCGGGTCAGGGGCTGGGGCCAACGTCCTGACTTTC. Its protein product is CSVVGSGAGANVLTF.

The CDR3 region has the DNA TGTGCCATCAGTGAACTAGCGGGAGGGCCGAGTGGAGAGACCCAGTACTTC. Translated: CAISELAGGPSGETQYF. The chain combines TRBV10-3 with TRBJ2-5, with TRBD2 matching over 13 bases. CDR1 and CDR2 from the germline V gene are ENHRY and SYGVKD. CDR3 size: 17 residues. The J segment lost 4 bases and the V segment lost 3 bases, leaving 8 bases of the junction unmatched.